This T cell receptor beta chain is from a study of cytomegalovirus exposure and HLA in healthy donors. Whole-study findings and limits: It has been reported that TCR beta sequences accurately predicted the HLA-A and HLA-B alleles of most subjects.

Amplification used 60 Vbeta primers and 13 Jbeta primers. The protocol was immunoSEQ multiplex PCR, while the TCRdb copy is restricted to in-frame clones and leaves out a portion. The repertoire includes around 99,000 clones, about 74% of them detected once, and 12% to 15% sits in the top ten. Details on this clone: Antigen unknown.

Trimming cost V 3 bases and J 6 bases, with 16 bases left between them. This CDR3 comprises 14 residues. The germline V gene encodes CDR1 SGHRS and CDR2 YFSETQ. The sequence came from a woman aged 40 to 50 in good health and CMV-seropositive. The specimen was PBMCs. The chain joins TRBV5-1 to TRBJ2-7, with D perhaps TRBD2 (6 bases). The CDR3 is CASSSTRAGIEQYF. CDR3 nucleotides: TGCGCCAGCAGCTCCACAAGGGCGGGGATCGAGCAGTACTTC.